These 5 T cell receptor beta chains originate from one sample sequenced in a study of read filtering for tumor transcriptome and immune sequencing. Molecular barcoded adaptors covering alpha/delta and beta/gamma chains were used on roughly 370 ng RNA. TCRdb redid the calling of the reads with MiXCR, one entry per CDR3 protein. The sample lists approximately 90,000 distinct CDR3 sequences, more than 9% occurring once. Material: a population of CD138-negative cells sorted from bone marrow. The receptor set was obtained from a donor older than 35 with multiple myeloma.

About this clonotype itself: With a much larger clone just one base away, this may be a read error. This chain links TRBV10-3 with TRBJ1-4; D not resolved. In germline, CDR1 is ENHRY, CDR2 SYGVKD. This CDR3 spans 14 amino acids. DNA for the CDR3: TGTGCCATCAGTGGCGGCACCCAACGGGAAAAACCGTTTTTT. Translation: CAISGGTQREKPFF.

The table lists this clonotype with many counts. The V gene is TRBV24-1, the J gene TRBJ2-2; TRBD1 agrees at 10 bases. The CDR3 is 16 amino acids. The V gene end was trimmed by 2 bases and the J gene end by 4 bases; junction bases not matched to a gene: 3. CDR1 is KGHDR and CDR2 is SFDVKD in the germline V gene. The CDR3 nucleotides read TGTGCCACCAGTGATTCCCGGACAGGGGGCACCGGGGAGCTGTTTTTT. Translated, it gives CATSDSRTGGTGELFF.

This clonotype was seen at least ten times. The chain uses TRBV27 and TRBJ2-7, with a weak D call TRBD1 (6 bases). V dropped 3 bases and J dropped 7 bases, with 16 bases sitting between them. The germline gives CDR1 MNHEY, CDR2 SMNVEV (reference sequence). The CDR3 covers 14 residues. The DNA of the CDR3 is TGTGCCAGCAGTTTGTCAGGGGTCTTCTGGGAGCAGTACTTC. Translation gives CASSLSGVFWEQYF.

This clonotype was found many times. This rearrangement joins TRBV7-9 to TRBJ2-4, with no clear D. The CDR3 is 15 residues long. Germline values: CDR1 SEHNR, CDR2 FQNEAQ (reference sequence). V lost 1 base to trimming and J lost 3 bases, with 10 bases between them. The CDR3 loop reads CASSLVLQGKNIQYF. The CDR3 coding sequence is TGTGCCAGCAGCTTAGTACTGCAAGGCAAAAACATTCAGTACTTC. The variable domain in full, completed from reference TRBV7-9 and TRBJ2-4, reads DTGVSQNPRHKITKRGQNVTFRCDPISEHNRLYWYRQTLGQGPEFLTYFQNEAQLEKSRLLSDRFSAERPKGSFSTLEIQRTEQGDSAMYLCASSLVLQGKNIQYFGAGTRLSVL.

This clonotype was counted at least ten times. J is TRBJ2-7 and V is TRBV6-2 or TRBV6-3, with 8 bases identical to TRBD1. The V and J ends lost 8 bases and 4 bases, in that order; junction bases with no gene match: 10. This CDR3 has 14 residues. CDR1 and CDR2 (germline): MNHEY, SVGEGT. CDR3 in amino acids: CASSWTGTIYEQYF. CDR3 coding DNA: TGTGCCAGCTCCTGGACAGGGACCATTTACGAGCAGTACTTC.